The source of this T cell receptor (beta chain) is a study of OX40 agonist ivuxolimab in advanced cancers. The wider study: Every 2 weeks, patients got intravenous ivuxolimab at one of six dose levels (0.01-10 mg/kg). Findings and limits, study-wide: The antigen specificity of the peripheral T cells (those that were expanded) was not determined. The average count of expanded clones was higher among CD8+ T cells than among CD4+.

Germline CDR1 reads LNHDA; CDR2 reads SQIVND (reference sequence). The V end was cut by 3 bases, the J end by 3 bases, with 15 bases between. The CDR3 totals 16 residues. For this clone: No antigen is known for it.

Using immunoSEQ multiplex PCR, the repertoire was profiled, and TCRdb retains in-frame clones only, with some absent. This repertoire shows under 60,000 clones, around 90% found once; its top ten account for approximately 5%. The sequence was collected from an adult with an advanced solid tumor such as melanoma, head and neck, liver or kidney cancer. The material was CD4+ or CD8+ T cells sorted from blood, obtained in a trial of the OX40 agonist ivuxolimab. The chain links TRBV19 to TRBJ2-1, with D hard to call. The CDR3, as DNA: TGTGCCAGTAGTATTCATTCTACGAGCTACTACAATGAGCAGTTCTTC. Its protein product is CASSIHSTSYYNEQFF.